This T cell receptor (beta chain) was recovered during a study of blood T cell repertoires in COVID-19. On the study more broadly: Sources were T cells, B-cell-depleted T cells, or PBMCs; the material itself was cDNA or gDNA.

V was clipped by 1 base and J by 12 bases; unmatched bases: 6. Per the germline V gene, CDR1 is MNHNS and CDR2 is SASEGT. The CDR3 is 13 residues long. TCRdb's table, derived via immunoSEQ multiplex PCR, lists solely in-frame clones and lacks some. The sample consists of roughly 43,000 clones, over 75% of them appearing once. As regards this clone: In the same sample, other DNA sequences code for this CDR3.

This receptor was taken from a human donor in a cohort sampled during active COVID-19. The rearrangement uses TRBV6-1 and TRBJ1-5; 7 bases line up with TRBD1. Material: peripheral blood. The CDR3 reads CASSEGGQGGQHF. The DNA of the CDR3 is TGTGCCAGCAGTGAAGGGGGGCAGGGGGGCCAGCATTTT.